One sample yielded the 14 T cell receptor beta chains listed below, sequenced in a study of CXCR3-negative and CXCR3-positive naive CD8 T cells. Via 5' RACE with UMI labels, TRB cDNA libraries were prepared. TCRdb reprocessed the 5' RACE reads; each CDR3 protein has one entry and no DNA is given. This sample's clone table lists about 48,000 distinct CDR3 sequences. The specimen was memory CD8+ T cells from blood. The receptor set was obtained from a human donor in good health. Some clones in this sample may be carry-over from other donors' samples.

The rearrangement uses TRBV15 and TRBJ2-5; with no DNA, the TCRdb D assignment of TRBD2 cannot be verified. The CDR3 runs 18 residues. The germline gives CDR1 LNHNV, CDR2 YYDKDF (reference sequence). CDR3 sequence reads: CATSRDLGRGDRQETQYF.

This chain connects TRBV29-1 to TRBJ2-7; lacking DNA, the TRBD1 call made by TCRdb goes unchecked. In germline, CDR1 is SQVTM, CDR2 ANQGSEA. This CDR3 comprises 15 residues. The CDR3 spells CSVEERGQAYYEQYF.

This clonotype counts as medium-sized by frequency. This chain uses TRBV20-1 with TRBJ2-7; the D call from TCRdb, TRBD1, cannot be confirmed without DNA. The germline V gene encodes CDR1 DFQATT and CDR2 SNEGSKA (reference sequence). The CDR3 has 13 amino acids. The CDR3 here is CSASGQSDYEQYF.

V usage is TRBV29-1 and J usage is TRBJ1-4; TCRdb calls TRBD1, which cannot be checked without DNA. The germline V gene encodes CDR1 SQVTM and CDR2 ANQGSEA. The CDR3 has 14 amino acids. The CDR3 protein is CSVASDRGVEKLFF.

V is TRBV7-9 and J is TRBJ1-4. Looked up from germline, CDR1 is SEHNR and CDR2 is FQNEAQ (reference sequence). CDR3 length: 16 residues. The CDR3 sequence is CASSLAEFGTNEKLFF.

V is TRBV20-1 and J is TRBJ1-1. This CDR3 region has 12 residues. The germline CDR1 and CDR2 sequences are DFQATT and SNEGSKA (reference sequence). The CDR3 region is CSVNAMNTEAFF.

CDR3 loop: CASSSDWGGSIDEQYF. The rearrangement uses TRBV7-9 and TRBJ2-7; checking the TCRdb D call of TRBD2 is not possible without DNA. This CDR3 is built from 16 residues. Germline CDR1 is SEHNR and CDR2 is FQNEAQ (reference sequence).

The chain carries TRBV29-1 and TRBJ2-7. CDR1 is SQVTM, CDR2 ANQGSEA, per germline. The CDR3 length is 13 residues. This chain's CDR3 is CSVKDGISYEQYF.

The chain employs TRBV29-1 and TRBJ2-3; there is no DNA to check the TCRdb D call of TRBD1. Germline V gene lookup returns CDR1 SQVTM and CDR2 ANQGSEA. This CDR3 has 12 residues. CDR3 protein: CSDRTDADTQYF.

The V gene is TRBV20-1, the J gene TRBJ2-7; the TCRdb D gene call, TRBD2, has no DNA to confirm it. Germline values: CDR1 DFQATT, CDR2 SNEGSKA (reference sequence). This CDR3 region has 15 residues. The CDR3 is CSARPLAGDAYEQYF.

This chain links TRBV25-1 with TRBJ2-5; absent DNA, TCRdb's TRBD1 call cannot be checked. Per the germline V gene, CDR1 is MGHDK and CDR2 is SYGVNS. CDR3 size: 16 residues. CDR3 sequence reads: CASSDPGTSYQETQYF.

The chain links TRBV6-1 to TRBJ1-1; TCRdb designates TRBD1, a call that cannot be tested without DNA. From germline, CDR1 is MNHNS and CDR2 SASEGT. The CDR3 has 13 residues. CDR3 sequence reads: CASSLTGDTEAFF.

The V call is TRBV29-1, the J call TRBJ2-7. The germline V gene has CDR1 SQVTM and CDR2 ANQGSEA. This CDR3 spans 11 amino acids. This CDR3 reads CSVEGNYEQYF.

This chain links TRBV9 with TRBJ2-3; TCRdb's D call of TRBD1 is untestable without DNA. This CDR3 region has 16 residues. Germline lookup yields CDR1 SGDLS and CDR2 YYNGEE. The CDR3 spells CASSGRGTGASGTQYF.